This is a list of T cell receptor beta chains from one sample in a study of T cell responses to AZD1222 COVID-19 vaccine. Using immunoSEQ multiplex PCR, the repertoire was profiled, and TCRdb retains in-frame clones only, with some absent. The repertoire includes some 200,000 clones, approximately 89% of them detected once, and approximately 1.7% sits in the top ten. Sequencing was performed on peripheral blood, taken 28 days after the second AZD1222 dose. The receptors were gathered from an adult who received the AZD1222 COVID-19 vaccine. Both conserved end residues are trimmed from each CDR3.

v_call	j_call	cdr3_aa
TRBV30	TRBJ2-3	AWSGLAGGQGY
TRBV7-8	TRBJ2-7	ASSLGPALEQY
TRBV30	TRBJ2-7	AWSVGQRYEQY
TRBV3-1/TRBV3-2	TRBJ1-6	ASSQARVNNSPLH
TRBV7-3	TRBJ2-5	ASSLRGGEETQY
TRBV18	TRBJ2-5	ASSTRGRGTETQY
TRBV7-2	TRBJ1-3	ASSLGSGNTIY
TRBV11-2	TRBJ1-2	ASSLGDNYGYT
TRBV5-1	TRBJ2-7	ASSISYAYEQY
TRBV18	TRBJ2-7	ASSPGGPYEQY
TRBV7-9	TRBJ2-7	ASSVLGGTGSPEQY
TRBV6-5	TRBJ1-1	ASSTPGQRTEAF